The 21 T cell receptor beta chains listed next were all sequenced from one sample in a study of cytomegalovirus exposure and HLA in healthy donors. PCR amplification relied on 60 Vbeta primers (plus 13 Jbeta primers). Sequencing used immunoSEQ multiplex PCR; TCRdb keeps in-frame clones, though not all of them. The sample holds some 180,000 clones; around 78% are singletons and the top ten take about 1.9%. The sequencing input was PBMCs. The source of these receptors is a man aged 25-45 years in good health and CMV-seronegative.

The J gene is TRBJ2-1, the V gene TRBV28; 14 positions match TRBD2. The CDR3 loop spans 15 amino acids. Germline CDR1 is MDHEN and CDR2 is SYDVKM. Germline trimming cut 3 bases from V and 9 bases from J; bases unmatched to any gene: 4. CDR3 region: CASSLGTSGRLEQFF. Written as DNA, the CDR3 is TGTGCCAGCAGTTTGGGGACTAGCGGGAGACTTGAGCAGTTCTTC.

The genes are TRBV28 and TRBJ2-5; perhaps TRBD1 as D (5 bases). With the DNA end fitting TRBJ2-7 better, the J assignment may be wrong. This CDR3 region has 14 residues. Germline lookup yields CDR1 MDHEN and CDR2 SYDVKM. The CDR3 nucleotides are TGTGCCAGCAGTCAGAGCGACAGTCTGTCCGAGCAGTACTTC. Its translation: CASSQSDSLSEQYF.

The chain employs TRBV9 and TRBJ2-3; D not resolved. The V end lost 4 bases, the J end lost 5 bases, and 8 bases lay between the germline ends. Germline V gene lookup returns CDR1 SGDLS and CDR2 YYNGEE. The CDR3 runs to 12 residues. The CDR3 bases are TGTGCCAGCAGCCCCTCCGGAGATACGCAGTATTTT. It codes for CASSPSGDTQYF.

The gene calls are TRBV9 and TRBJ2-2, with TRBD1 matching 10 bases. The germline V gene has CDR1 SGDLS and CDR2 YYNGEE. This CDR3 contains 14 residues. J gave up 6 bases and V 4 bases, and 3 bases lay outside the gene matches. The CDR3 nucleotides read TGTGCCAGCAGCTTCGACAGGGGGCCCGGGGAGCTGTTTTTT. It codes for CASSFDRGPGELFF.

This chain connects TRBV2 to TRBJ2-5; tentative D call: TRBD1 (6 bases). From germline, CDR1 is SNHLY and CDR2 FYNNEI. Trimming left V 0 bases short and J 2 bases short, with 10 bases between. The CDR3 has 15 amino acids. The CDR3 DNA sequence: TGTGCCAGCAGTGAAGCGCAAGGACAGCAAGAGACCCAGTACTTC. Its translation is CASSEAQGQQETQYF.

The rearrangement uses TRBV7-3 and TRBJ1-1, with 7 bases that match TRBD1. Per the germline V gene, CDR1 is SGHTA and CDR2 is FQGTGA. The J segment lost 3 bases and the V segment lost 5 bases, leaving 6 bases of the junction unmatched. There are 14 residues in the CDR3. Here the CDR3 DNA reads TGTGCCAGCAGCCGTCCAGGGGGGCACACTGAAGCTTTCTTT. Translated: CASSRPGGHTEAFF.

A single count supports this clone. This chain links TRBV14 with TRBJ2-1; TRBD2 matches at 9 bases. V lost 0 bases, J lost 8 bases, and 8 bases stayed unmatched. The CDR3 is made up of 16 amino acids. CDR1 and CDR2 from the germline V gene are SGHDN and FVKESK. The CDR3 protein is CASSQDQTSGYYEQFF. DNA for the CDR3: TGTGCCAGCAGCCAAGATCAGACTAGCGGTTACTATGAGCAGTTCTTC.

The V and J genes are TRBV30 and TRBJ2-2; 10 bases map to TRBD2. Trimming at V came to 3 bases and at J to 4 bases, leaving 5 bases not matched to a gene. CDR1 GTSNPN and CDR2 SVGIG come from the germline V gene (reference sequence). The CDR3 is 15 amino acids. The CDR3 region has the DNA TGTGCCTGGAGCTACGGGACTAGCGTCACCGGGGAGCTGTTTTTT. It is translated as CAWSYGTSVTGELFF.

On this clone: An end of the junction differs from the germline gene, which may be a read error. This chain links TRBV2 with TRBJ1-1; 8 nucleotides line up with TRBD1. The CDR3 has 16 amino acids. Germline V CDR1 and CDR2: SNHLY, FYNNEI. The CDR3: CASREGQGFLGTEAFF. The CDR3 DNA follows: TGTGCCAGCAGAGAAGGACAGGGCTTTTTGGGCACTGAAGCTTTCTTT.

This clone has more than one count but fewer than ten. The chain employs TRBV5-4 and TRBJ1-6; weak D call: TRBD1 (5 bases). The length of the CDR3 is 15 residues. With 5 bases removed from V and 7 bases from J, the gap between germline ends came to 16 bases. The germline V gene encodes CDR1 SGHNT and CDR2 YYREEE (reference sequence). The CDR3 sequence is CASRFYAGQNSPLHF. CDR3 nucleotides: TGTGCCAGCAGGTTTTATGCAGGGCAAAATTCACCCCTCCACTTT.

This clone came up once. The chain is built from TRBV5-1 and TRBJ1-1, with 8 nucleotides matching TRBD1. From germline, CDR1 is SGHRS and CDR2 YFSETQ. Germline trimming cut 4 bases from V and 11 bases from J; bases unmatched to any gene: 13. The CDR3 is 14 residues long. CDR3 coding DNA: TGCGCCAGCAGCCGAACCCAGGGGGCAAGGACGGCTTTCTTT. It encodes CASSRTQGARTAFF. Full variable domain (remainder filled in from reference TRBV5-1 and TRBJ1-1): KAGVTQTPRYLIKTRGQQVTLSCSPISGHRSVSWYQQTPGQGLQFLFEYFSETQRNKGNFPGRFSGRQFSNSRSEMNVSTLELGDSALYLCASSRTQGARTAFFGQGTRLTVV.

The genes are TRBV2 and TRBJ2-2, with 8 bases identical to TRBD1. Germline V lookup: CDR1 SNHLY, CDR2 FYNNEI. With 7 bases clipped from V and 2 bases from J, the junction kept 9 bases outside the gene matches. This CDR3 is built from 16 residues. The CDR3 bases are TGTGCCAGCAATCGACAGGGGAATATTAACACCGGGGAGCTGTTTTTT. This encodes CASNRQGNINTGELFF.

The rearrangement links TRBV25-1 to TRBJ2-5, with 7 bases fitting TRBD2. There are 16 residues in the CDR3. Losses at the gene ends were 4 bases for V and 9 bases for J; bases not matched to a gene: 17. In germline, CDR1 is MGHDK, CDR2 SYGVNS. The CDR3 DNA is TGTGCCAGCAGTGGGTGGGGGGGAGGCCTATTGGGGGCCCAGTACTTC. Its translation: CASSGWGGGLLGAQYF.

The chain combines TRBV5-8 with TRBJ2-7; 10 nucleotides line up with TRBD1. V was pared by 4 bases and J by 3 bases, with 7 bases of the junction left unmatched. CDR1 is SGHTS, CDR2 YDEGEE, per germline. CDR3 length: 15 amino acids. The CDR3 region has the DNA TGTGCCAGCAGCAACCGGGACAGGGGAAACTACGAGCAGTACTTC. It translates to CASSNRDRGNYEQYF.

This sequence joins TRBV5-6 and TRBJ2-7; 14 bases match TRBD2. The V gene's germline CDR1 is SGHDT and CDR2 YYEEEE. The CDR3 consists of 17 residues. Trimming took 3 bases from V and 5 from J; bases not matched to a gene: 10. The CDR3 DNA reads TGTGCCAGCAGCTCCCCGGGACTAGCGGGAGACCGCCACGAGCAGTACTTC. Translating it yields CASSSPGLAGDRHEQYF.

The V and J genes are TRBV2 and TRBJ2-3; a possible D gene is TRBD1 (6 bases). CDR1 and CDR2 from the germline V gene are SNHLY and FYNNEI. Trimming pared 6 bases from V and 3 bases from J, leaving 10 bases between. This CDR3 region has 13 residues. CDR3 DNA sequence: TGTGCCAGCAGCGATACAGGGACAGATACGCAGTATTTT. It yields the protein CASSDTGTDTQYF.

The rearrangement links TRBV30 to TRBJ2-2, with 9 bases lining up with TRBD1. The CDR3 runs to 14 residues. CDR1 GTSNPN and CDR2 SVGIG come from the germline V gene (reference sequence). With 5 bases clipped from V and 2 bases from J, the junction kept 3 bases outside the gene matches. The CDR3 reads CAWGTGKNTGELFF. The DNA for the CDR3 is TGTGCCTGGGGGACAGGGAAAAACACCGGGGAGCTGTTTTTT.

The table lists this clone with a count of one. This CDR3 reads CASRGLAGAGSYNEQFF. Here the CDR3 DNA reads TGCGCCAGCAGAGGACTAGCGGGAGCGGGTTCCTACAATGAGCAGTTCTTC. This rearrangement joins TRBV10-2 to TRBJ2-1; 13 positions agree with TRBD2. The germline CDR1 and CDR2 sequences are WSHSY and SAAADI. V was pared by 6 bases and J by 1 base, with 6 bases of the junction left unmatched. The CDR3 consists of 17 residues.

CDR3 residues: CASSTGLGTDTQYF. The CDR3 bases are TGTGCCAGCAGTACGGGACTAGGGACAGATACGCAGTATTTT. This chain connects TRBV6-5 to TRBJ2-3, with 8 bases lining up with TRBD2. V lost 5 bases, J lost 3 bases, and 4 bases stayed unmatched. The CDR3 consists of 14 residues. CDR1 and CDR2 (germline): MNHEY, SVGAGI.

This chain joins TRBV19 and TRBJ1-1; D might be TRBD1 (6 bases). Germline V gene sequence: CDR1 LNHDA, CDR2 SQIVND (reference sequence). This CDR3 has 16 residues. V shed 4 bases and J shed 1 base, with 16 bases lying between them. The CDR3 sequence is CASSKDRPGGNTEAFF. The CDR3 DNA follows: TGTGCCAGTAGTAAGGACAGACCGGGGGGGAACACTGAAGCTTTCTTT.

This sequence joins TRBV7-3 and TRBJ2-5; maybe TRBD1 (6 bases). The germline V and J ends were trimmed by 5 bases and 4 bases, with 14 bases remaining between them. This CDR3 is 14 amino acids long. Germline CDR1 is SGHTA and CDR2 is FQGTGA. The CDR3 protein is CASSIQGSGETQYF. As DNA, the CDR3 is TGTGCCAGCAGCATACAGGGTTCTGGAGAGACCCAGTACTTC.